One sample yielded the 14 T cell receptor beta chains listed below, sequenced in a study of blood T cell repertoires in COVID-19. The protocol was immunoSEQ multiplex PCR, while the TCRdb copy is restricted to in-frame clones and leaves out a portion. The sample has fewer than 200,000 clones, 88% seen once. The sample comprised PBMCs or T cells enriched from blood (not recorded which). These receptors were collected from a woman between 18 and 30 years old who had recovered from COVID-19.

This sequence joins TRBV15 and TRBJ2-2; 9 bases align to TRBD1. Germline V lookup: CDR1 LNHNV, CDR2 YYDKDF (reference sequence). The junction had 12 bases not matched to a gene; V was cut back by 3 bases and J by 7 bases. The CDR3 runs 17 residues. CDR3 nucleotides: TGTGCCACCAGCAGGGAGACCGGGACAGGGATGGGCGGGGAGCTGTTTTTT. Amino acids: CATSRETGTGMGGELFF.

CDR3 sequence reads: CASSLGRADEKLFF. CDR3 DNA: TGCGCCAGCAGCTTAGGGAGGGCGGATGAAAAACTGTTTTTT. This sequence joins TRBV5-1 and TRBJ1-4; D not certain. This CDR3 has 14 amino acids. Deletions cut 2 bases from V and 6 bases from J, with 11 bases between. Per germline, CDR1 SGHRS and CDR2 YFSETQ. Full variable domain (missing parts from reference TRBV5-1 and TRBJ1-4): KAGVTQTPRYLIKTRGQQVTLSCSPISGHRSVSWYQQTPGQGLQFLFEYFSETQRNKGNFPGRFSGRQFSNSRSEMNVSTLELGDSALYLCASSLGRADEKLFFGSGTQLSVL.

This sequence joins TRBV28 and TRBJ2-7; D uncertain. V was shortened by 5 bases and J by 4 bases, with 6 bases between the two germline ends. The CDR3 length is 11 residues. CDR1 is MDHEN, CDR2 SYDVKM, per germline. DNA of the CDR3: TGTGCCAGCAGTAGACTTTACGAGCAGTACTTC. It is translated as CASSRLYEQYF. Complete variable domain (other parts from reference TRBV28 and TRBJ2-7): DVKVTQSSRYLVKRTGEKVFLECVQDMDHENMFWYRQDPGLGLRLIYFSYDVKMKEKGDIPEGYSVSREKKERFSLILESASTNQTSMYLCASSRLYEQYFGPGTRLTVT.

The chain links TRBV4-1 to TRBJ1-1, with D unresolved. This CDR3 is built from 14 residues. Germline V gene lookup returns CDR1 MGHRA and CDR2 YSYEKL. Trimming shortened V by 1 base and J by 1 base, and 7 bases separated the two germline ends. CDR3 nucleotides: TGCGCCAGCAGCCAAGTTCCCTCGAACACTGAAGCTTTCTTT. As protein: CASSQVPSNTEAFF.

V is TRBV6-4 and J is TRBJ1-2; D might be TRBD1 (5 bases). V lost 6 bases and J 9 bases, leaving 20 bases between the germline ends. The germline CDR1 and CDR2 sequences are MRHNA and SNTAGT. This CDR3 has 14 amino acids. This CDR3 reads CASRSPGGAGSYTF. CDR3 DNA: TGTGCCAGCAGATCCCCTGGAGGGGCTGGGAGCTACACCTTC.

The genes are TRBV6-6 and TRBJ1-1; 11 bases map to TRBD1. Germline V gene data show CDR1 as MNHNY and CDR2 as SVGAGI (reference sequence). Trimming removed 6 bases from V and 0 bases from J; junction bases left unmatched: 3. The CDR3 spans 15 residues. The CDR3 spells CASRRDRGMNTEAFF. The CDR3 DNA reads TGTGCCAGCAGGCGGGACAGGGGGATGAACACTGAAGCTTTCTTT.

The chain recombines TRBV27 with TRBJ2-1; D may be TRBD2 (6 bases). The germline V gene has CDR1 MNHEY and CDR2 SMNVEV (reference sequence). This CDR3 has 14 amino acids. V was pared by 8 bases and J by 5 bases, with 16 bases between. In DNA, the CDR3 is TGTGCCAGCTGGGGGAGGCCCACAGACAATGAGCAGTTCTTC. Protein sequence: CASWGRPTDNEQFF.

The chain recombines TRBV3-1 (or the pseudogene TRBV3-2) with TRBJ2-3; tentative D call: TRBD1 (5 bases). Trimming took 1 base from V and 6 from J, leaving 14 bases between them. The CDR3 runs to 15 residues. Germline CDR1 reads LGHDT; CDR2 reads YNNKEL (reference sequence). CDR3 in DNA: TGTGCCAGCAGCCAAGCGAGTGGGCCAGGGGATACGCAGTATTTT. Encoded protein: CASSQASGPGDTQYF.

V and J are TRBV27 and TRBJ2-7, with TRBD2 matching over 13 bases. The CDR3 runs to 18 residues. V dropped 0 bases and J dropped 7; count of bases not matched to a gene: 12. Germline CDR1 reads MNHEY; CDR2 reads SMNVEV (reference sequence). The CDR3 nucleotides are TGTGCCAGCAGTTTATCCACACTAGCGGGAGGGGGCACGGGGGAGCAGTACTTC. Its protein is CASSLSTLAGGGTGEQYF.

This chain connects TRBV19 to TRBJ1-2, with D maybe TRBD1 (6 bases). Germline CDR1 is LNHDA and CDR2 is SQIVND (reference sequence). The CDR3 sequence is 13 residues long. The V gene lost 4 bases and the J gene lost 5 bases, with 11 bases spanning the gap. CDR3 sequence: CASSTPDRYGYTF. CDR3 DNA sequence: TGTGCCAGTAGTACCCCCGACAGGTATGGCTACACCTTC.

The chain employs TRBV5-1 and TRBJ2-5; TRBD2 is a possible D gene (5 bases). This CDR3 has 15 residues. CDR1 and CDR2 (germline): SGHRS, YFSETQ. V lost 0 bases and J lost 4, with 13 bases in between. In DNA form, the CDR3 reads TGCGCCAGCAGCTTGGAGGCTAGCTCACGAGAGACCCAGTACTTC. Its translation is CASSLEASSRETQYF.

V usage is TRBV7-8 and J usage is TRBJ1-4; no clear D. Germline V gene lookup returns CDR1 SGHVS and CDR2 FQNEAQ. This CDR3 spans 13 amino acids. The V gene lost 1 base and the J gene lost 5 bases, with 5 bases spanning the gap. CDR3 sequence reads: CASSLGLNEKLFF. As DNA, the CDR3 is TGTGCCAGCAGCTTAGGGCTGAATGAAAAACTGTTTTTT.

This clone was detected only once. The V gene is TRBV5-6, the J gene TRBJ2-7; possible D gene TRBD1, 6 bases. The germline V and J ends were trimmed by 4 bases and 2 bases, with 13 bases remaining between them. Germline assignment: CDR1 SGHDT and CDR2 YYEEEE. The CDR3 is 14 amino acids. CDR3 DNA: TGTGCCAGCAGCCCGACAGGAGCAGCCTACGAGCAGTACTTC. It codes for CASSPTGAAYEQYF.

This clone was observed a few times. This chain connects TRBV5-4 to TRBJ2-2, with 10 bases matching TRBD2. Germline V CDR1 and CDR2: SGHNT, YYREEE (reference sequence). After removal of 4 bases from V and 6 bases from J, the junction contained 9 bases not matched to a gene. The CDR3 is 16 amino acids. CDR3 amino acids: CASSRPSGGLPGELFF. In nucleotides, the CDR3 is TGTGCCAGCAGCCGTCCTAGCGGGGGCCTCCCCGGGGAGCTGTTTTTT.